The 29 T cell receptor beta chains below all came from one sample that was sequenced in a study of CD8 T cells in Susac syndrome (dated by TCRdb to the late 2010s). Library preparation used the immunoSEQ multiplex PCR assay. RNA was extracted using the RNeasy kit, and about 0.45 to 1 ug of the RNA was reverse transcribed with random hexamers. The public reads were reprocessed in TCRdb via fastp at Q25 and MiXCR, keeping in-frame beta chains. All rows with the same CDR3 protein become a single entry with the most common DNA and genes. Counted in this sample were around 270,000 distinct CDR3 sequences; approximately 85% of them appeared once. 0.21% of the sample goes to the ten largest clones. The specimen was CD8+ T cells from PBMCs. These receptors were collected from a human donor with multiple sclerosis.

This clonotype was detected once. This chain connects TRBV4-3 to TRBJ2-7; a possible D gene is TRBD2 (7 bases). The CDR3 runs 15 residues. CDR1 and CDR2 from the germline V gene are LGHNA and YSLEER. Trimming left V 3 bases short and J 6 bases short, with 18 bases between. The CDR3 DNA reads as TGCGCCAGCAGCCACCGCGAAGGGGGGGGAAGCGAGCAGTACTTC. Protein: CASSHREGGGSEQYF.

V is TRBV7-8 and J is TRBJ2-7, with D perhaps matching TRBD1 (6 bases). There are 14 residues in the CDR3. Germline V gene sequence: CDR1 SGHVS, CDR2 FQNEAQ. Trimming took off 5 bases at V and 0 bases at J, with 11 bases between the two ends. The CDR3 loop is CASSPDSSSYEQYF. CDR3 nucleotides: TGTGCCAGCAGCCCGGACAGTAGCTCCTACGAGCAGTACTTC. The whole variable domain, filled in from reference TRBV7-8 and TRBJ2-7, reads GAGVSQSPRYKVAKRGQDVALRCDPISGHVSLFWYQQALGQGPEFLTYFQNEAQLDKSGLPSDRFFAERPEGSVSTLKIQRTQQEDSAVYLCASSPDSSSYEQYFGPGTRLTVT.

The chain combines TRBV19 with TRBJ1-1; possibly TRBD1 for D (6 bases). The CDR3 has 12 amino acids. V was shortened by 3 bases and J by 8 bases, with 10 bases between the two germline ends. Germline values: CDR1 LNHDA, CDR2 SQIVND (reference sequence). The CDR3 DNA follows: TGTGCCAGTAGTATGGGGAGGGGGGAAGCTTTCTTT. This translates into CASSMGRGEAFF.

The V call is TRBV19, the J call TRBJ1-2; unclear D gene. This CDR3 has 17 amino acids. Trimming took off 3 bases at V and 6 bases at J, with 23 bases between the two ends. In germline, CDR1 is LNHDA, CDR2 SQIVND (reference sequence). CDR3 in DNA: TGTGCCAGTAGTATCGCCCATGACACCAGGAGCACTCATGGCTACACCTTC. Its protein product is CASSIAHDTRSTHGYTF.

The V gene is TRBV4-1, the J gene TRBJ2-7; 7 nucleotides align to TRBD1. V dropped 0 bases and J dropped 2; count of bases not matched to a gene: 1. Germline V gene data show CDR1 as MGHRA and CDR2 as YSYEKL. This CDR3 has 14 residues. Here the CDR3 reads CASSQEGQAYEQYF. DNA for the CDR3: TGCGCCAGCAGCCAAGAAGGACAGGCCTACGAGCAGTACTTC.

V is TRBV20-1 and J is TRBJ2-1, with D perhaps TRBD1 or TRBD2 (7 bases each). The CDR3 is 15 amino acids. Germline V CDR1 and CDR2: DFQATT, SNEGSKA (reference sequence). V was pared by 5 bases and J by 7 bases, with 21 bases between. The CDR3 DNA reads TGCAGTGCTGCACGAGGGGAGGGGGCGCGGAATGAGCAGTTCTTC. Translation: CSAARGEGARNEQFF.

The DNA of the CDR3 is TGTGCCTCCCAGCCAGGGCTCGACGAGCAGTACTTC. Its protein product is CASQPGLDEQYF. V is TRBV2 and J is TRBJ2-7; TRBD1 might be the D (5 bases). Trimming stripped 11 bases from V and 5 bases from J, with 16 bases between. Germline-derived CDR1 and CDR2 are SNHLY and FYNNEI. There are 12 residues in the CDR3.

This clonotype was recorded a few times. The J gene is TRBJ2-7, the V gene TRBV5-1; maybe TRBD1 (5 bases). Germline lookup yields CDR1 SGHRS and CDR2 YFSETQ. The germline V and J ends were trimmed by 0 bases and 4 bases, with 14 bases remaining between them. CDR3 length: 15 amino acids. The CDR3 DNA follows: TGCGCCAGCAGCTTGGCCTTAGGGGTTATGTACGAGCAGTACTTC. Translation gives CASSLALGVMYEQYF.

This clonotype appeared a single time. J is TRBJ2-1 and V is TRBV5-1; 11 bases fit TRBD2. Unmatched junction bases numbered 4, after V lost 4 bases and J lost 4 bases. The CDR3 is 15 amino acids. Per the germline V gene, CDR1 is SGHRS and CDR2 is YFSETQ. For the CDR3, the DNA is TGCGCCAGCAGCGAGGGGACTAGCGGATACAATGAGCAGTTCTTC. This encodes CASSEGTSGYNEQFF.

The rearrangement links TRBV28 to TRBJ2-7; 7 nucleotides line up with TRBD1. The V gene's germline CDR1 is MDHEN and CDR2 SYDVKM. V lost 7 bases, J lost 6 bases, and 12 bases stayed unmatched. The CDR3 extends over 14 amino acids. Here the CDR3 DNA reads TGTGCCAGCACTTTTCATACAGGGGAATCCGAGCAGTACTTC. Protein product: CASTFHTGESEQYF. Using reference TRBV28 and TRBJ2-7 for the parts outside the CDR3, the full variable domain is DVKVTQSSRYLVKRTGEKVFLECVQDMDHENMFWYRQDPGLGLRLIYFSYDVKMKEKGDIPEGYSVSREKKERFSLILESASTNQTSMYLCASTFHTGESEQYFGPGTRLTVT.

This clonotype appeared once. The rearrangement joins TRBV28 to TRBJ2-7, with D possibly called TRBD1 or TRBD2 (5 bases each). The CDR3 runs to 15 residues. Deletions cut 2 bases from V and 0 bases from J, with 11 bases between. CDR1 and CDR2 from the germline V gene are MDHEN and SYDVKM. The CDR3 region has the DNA TGTGCCAGCAGTTTAGGCCCAGGGACCTCCTACGAGCAGTACTTC. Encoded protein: CASSLGPGTSYEQYF.

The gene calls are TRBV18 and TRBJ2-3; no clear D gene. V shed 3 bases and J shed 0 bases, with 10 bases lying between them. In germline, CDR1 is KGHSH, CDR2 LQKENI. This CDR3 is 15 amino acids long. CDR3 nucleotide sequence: TGTGCCAGCTCACCTTCCAACCCGAGCACAGATACGCAGTATTTT. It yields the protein CASSPSNPSTDTQYF.

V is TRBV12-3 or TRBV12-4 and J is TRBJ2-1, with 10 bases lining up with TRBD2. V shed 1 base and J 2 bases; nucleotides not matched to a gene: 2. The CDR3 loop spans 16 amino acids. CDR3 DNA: TGTGCCAGCAGTTTAGGGACTAGCGGCCCCTACAATGAGCAGTTCTTC. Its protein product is CASSLGTSGPYNEQFF.

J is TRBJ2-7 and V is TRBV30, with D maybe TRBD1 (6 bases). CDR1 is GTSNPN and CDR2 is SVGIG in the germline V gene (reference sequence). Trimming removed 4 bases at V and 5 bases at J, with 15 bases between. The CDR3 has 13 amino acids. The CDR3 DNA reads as TGTGCCTGGAACCAGGGGATGTTGGACGAGCAGTACTTC. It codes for CAWNQGMLDEQYF.

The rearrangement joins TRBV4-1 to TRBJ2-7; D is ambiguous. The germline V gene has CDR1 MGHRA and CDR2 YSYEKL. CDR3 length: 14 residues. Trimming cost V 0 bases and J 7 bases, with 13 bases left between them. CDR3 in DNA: TGCGCCAGCAGCCAAGATCGAACATCTGGGGAGCAGTACTTC. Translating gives CASSQDRTSGEQYF.

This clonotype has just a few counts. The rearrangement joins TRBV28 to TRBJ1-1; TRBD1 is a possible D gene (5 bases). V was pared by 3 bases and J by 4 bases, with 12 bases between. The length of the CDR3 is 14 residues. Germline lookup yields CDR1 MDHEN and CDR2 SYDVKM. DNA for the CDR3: TGTGCCAGCAGTTTGGCCGGGGGGAGCACTGAAGCTTTCTTT. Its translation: CASSLAGGSTEAFF.

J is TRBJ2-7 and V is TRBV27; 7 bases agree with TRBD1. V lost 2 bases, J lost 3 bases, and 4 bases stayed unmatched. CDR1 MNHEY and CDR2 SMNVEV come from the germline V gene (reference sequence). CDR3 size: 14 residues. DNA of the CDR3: TGTGCCAGCAGTTTAAACAGGGGCTACTACGAGCAGTACTTC. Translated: CASSLNRGYYEQYF.

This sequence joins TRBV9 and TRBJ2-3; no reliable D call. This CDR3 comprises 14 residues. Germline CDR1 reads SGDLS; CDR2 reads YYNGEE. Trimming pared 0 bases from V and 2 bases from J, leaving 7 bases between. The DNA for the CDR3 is TGTGCCAGCAGCGTAGTTGGAAACACAGATACGCAGTATTTT. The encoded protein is CASSVVGNTDTQYF.

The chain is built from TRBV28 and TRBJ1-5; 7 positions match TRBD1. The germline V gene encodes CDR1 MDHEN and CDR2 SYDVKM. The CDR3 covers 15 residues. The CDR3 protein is CAVRGTGASNQPQHF. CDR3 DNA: TGTGCTGTCCGGGGAACAGGGGCAAGCAATCAGCCCCAGCATTTT. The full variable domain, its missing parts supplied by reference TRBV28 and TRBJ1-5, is DVKVTQSSRYLVKRTGEKVFLECVQDMDHENMFWYRQDPGLGLRLIYFSYDVKMKEKGDIPEGYSVSREKKERFSLILESASTNQTSMYLCAVRGTGASNQPQHFGDGTRLSIL.

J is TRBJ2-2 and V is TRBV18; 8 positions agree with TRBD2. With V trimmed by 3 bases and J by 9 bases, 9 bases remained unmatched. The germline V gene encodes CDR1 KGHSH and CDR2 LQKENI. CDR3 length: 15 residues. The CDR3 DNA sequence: TGTGCCAGCTCACCTCCGGGACTAGGGATCAGGGAGCTGTTTTTT. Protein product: CASSPPGLGIRELFF.

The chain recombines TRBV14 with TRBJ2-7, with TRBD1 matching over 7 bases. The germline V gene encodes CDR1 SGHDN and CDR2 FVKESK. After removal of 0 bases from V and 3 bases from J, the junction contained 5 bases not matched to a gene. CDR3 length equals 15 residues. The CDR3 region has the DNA TGTGCCAGCAGCCAAGAGAGACAGGGCCACTACGAGCAGTACTTC. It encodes CASSQERQGHYEQYF.

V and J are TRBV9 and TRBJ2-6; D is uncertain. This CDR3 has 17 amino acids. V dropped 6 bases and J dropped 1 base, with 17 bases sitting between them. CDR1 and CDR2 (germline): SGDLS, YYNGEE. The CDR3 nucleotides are TGTGCCAGCAACCTCGGCCATGGGCTGTCTGGGGCCAACGTCCTGACTTTC. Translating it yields CASNLGHGLSGANVLTF. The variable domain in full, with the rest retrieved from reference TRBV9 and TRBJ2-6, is DSGVTQTPKHLITATGQRVTLRCSPRSGDLSVYWYQQSLDQGLQFLIQYYNGEERAKGNILERFSAQQFPDLHSELNLSSLELGDSALYFCASNLGHGLSGANVLTFGAGSRLTVL.

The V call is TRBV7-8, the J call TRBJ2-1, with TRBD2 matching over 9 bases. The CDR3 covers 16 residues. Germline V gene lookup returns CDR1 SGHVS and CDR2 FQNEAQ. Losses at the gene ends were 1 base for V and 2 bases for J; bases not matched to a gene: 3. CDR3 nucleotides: TGTGCCAGCAGCTTAGGCGGGAGGGGACCCTACAATGAGCAGTTCTTC. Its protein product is CASSLGGRGPYNEQFF.

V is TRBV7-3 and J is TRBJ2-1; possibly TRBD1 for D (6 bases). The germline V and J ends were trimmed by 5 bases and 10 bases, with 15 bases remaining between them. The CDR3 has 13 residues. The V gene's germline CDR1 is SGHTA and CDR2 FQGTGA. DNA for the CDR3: TGTGCCAGCAGCCCCAGGGGTTGGAGGGAGCAGTTCTTC. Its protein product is CASSPRGWREQFF.

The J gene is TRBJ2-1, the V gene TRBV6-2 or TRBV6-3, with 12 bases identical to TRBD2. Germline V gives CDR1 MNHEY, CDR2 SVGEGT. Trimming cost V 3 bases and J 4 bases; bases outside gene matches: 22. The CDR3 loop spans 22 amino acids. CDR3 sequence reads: CASSYRLDPTSGRGLGYNEQFF. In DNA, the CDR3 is TGTGCCAGCAGTTATCGATTGGATCCGACTAGCGGGAGAGGTTTGGGGTACAATGAGCAGTTCTTC.

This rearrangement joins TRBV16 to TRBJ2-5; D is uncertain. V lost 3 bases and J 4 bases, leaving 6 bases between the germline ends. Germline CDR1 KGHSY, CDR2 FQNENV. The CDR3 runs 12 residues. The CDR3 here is CASSQIGETQYF. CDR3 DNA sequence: TGTGCCAGCAGCCAGATCGGAGAGACCCAGTACTTC.

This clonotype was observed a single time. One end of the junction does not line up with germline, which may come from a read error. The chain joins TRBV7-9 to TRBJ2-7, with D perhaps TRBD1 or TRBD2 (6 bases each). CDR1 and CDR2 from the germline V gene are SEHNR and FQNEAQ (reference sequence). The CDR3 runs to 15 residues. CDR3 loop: CASSLGGQGLNEQYF. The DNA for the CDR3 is TGTGCCAGCAGTTTAGGAGGGCAGGGGCTCAACGAGCAGTACTTC.

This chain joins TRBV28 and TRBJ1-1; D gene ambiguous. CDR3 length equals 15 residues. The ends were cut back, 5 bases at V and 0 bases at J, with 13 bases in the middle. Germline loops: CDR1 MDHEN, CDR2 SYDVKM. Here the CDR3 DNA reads TGTGCCAGCAGTCTTGGCCTATCCCTGAACACTGAAGCTTTCTTT. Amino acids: CASSLGLSLNTEAFF.

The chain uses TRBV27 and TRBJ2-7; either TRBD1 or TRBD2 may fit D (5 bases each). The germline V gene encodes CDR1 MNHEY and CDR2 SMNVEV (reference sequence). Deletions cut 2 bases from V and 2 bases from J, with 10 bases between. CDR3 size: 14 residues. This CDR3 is CASSLGGPAYEQYF. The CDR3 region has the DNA TGTGCCAGCAGTTTAGGGGGACCCGCCTACGAGCAGTACTTC.